The 4 T cell receptor beta chains below were found in one sample sequenced in a study of monozygotic twins with inflammatory bowel disease. TCRdb re-called the 5' RACE reads and gives one entry per CDR3 protein, without DNA. The repertoire table contains approximately 330,000 distinct CDR3 sequences. Specimen: blood. Every receptor here comes from a human donor with ulcerative colitis or Crohn's disease, or a healthy co-twin of an affected twin (not recorded which).

V usage is TRBV4-3 and J usage is TRBJ2-2; TCRdb's D call of TRBD1 is untestable without DNA. CDR3 size: 17 residues. Germline CDR1 and CDR2: LGHNA and YSLEER. This chain's CDR3 is CASSQEVGPLNTGELFF.

V and J are TRBV20-1 and TRBJ1-2; TCRdb proposes TRBD1, but this gene call is untestable without DNA. CDR3 length equals 12 residues. Germline lookup yields CDR1 DFQATT and CDR2 SNEGSKA (reference sequence). CDR3 protein: CSASLGAYGYTF.

This sequence joins TRBV11-2 and TRBJ2-3; TCRdb selects TRBD1, and the lack of DNA leaves this call unchecked. Germline CDR1 is SGHAT and CDR2 is FQNNGV. The CDR3 sequence is 16 residues long. CDR3 in amino acids: CASSLRGASISDTQYF.

The rearrangement uses TRBV5-1 and TRBJ1-1; TCRdb reports TRBD1, a call that lacks DNA to check it against. CDR1 and CDR2 (germline): SGHRS, YFSETQ. The CDR3 is 16 amino acids. This CDR3 reads CASSLEVAGGRTEAFF.